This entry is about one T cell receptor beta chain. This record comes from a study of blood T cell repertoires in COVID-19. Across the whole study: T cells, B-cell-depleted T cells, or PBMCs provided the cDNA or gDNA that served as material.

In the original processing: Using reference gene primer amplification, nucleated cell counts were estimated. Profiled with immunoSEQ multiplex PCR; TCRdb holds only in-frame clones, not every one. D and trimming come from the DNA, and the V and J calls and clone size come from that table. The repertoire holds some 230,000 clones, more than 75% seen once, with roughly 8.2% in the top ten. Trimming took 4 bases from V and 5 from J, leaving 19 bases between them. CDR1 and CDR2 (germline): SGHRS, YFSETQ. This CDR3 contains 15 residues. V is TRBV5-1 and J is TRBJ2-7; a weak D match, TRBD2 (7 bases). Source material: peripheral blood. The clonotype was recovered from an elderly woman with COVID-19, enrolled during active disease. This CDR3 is CASSPRQGGDNEQYF. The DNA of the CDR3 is TGCGCCAGCAGCCCAAGACAAGGGGGGGACAACGAGCAGTACTTC. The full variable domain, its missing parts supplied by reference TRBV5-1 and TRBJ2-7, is KAGVTQTPRYLIKTRGQQVTLSCSPISGHRSVSWYQQTPGQGLQFLFEYFSETQRNKGNFPGRFSGRQFSNSRSEMNVSTLELGDSALYLCASSPRQGGDNEQYFGPGTRLTVT.